Sequencing of this T cell receptor beta chain was carried out in a study of blood T cell repertoires in COVID-19. Across the whole study: Sites in the United States, Italy and Spain provided acute and convalescent COVID-19 samples. Sample material is recorded as cDNA or gDNA derived from T cells, B-cell-depleted T cells, or PBMCs.

Trimming stripped 4 bases from V and 0 bases from J, with 10 bases between. CDR1 is SGDLS and CDR2 is YYNGEE in the germline V gene. The CDR3 contains 14 residues. In its sample, this clone was seen once. Original methodology: From reference gene primer amplification, estimates of nucleated cell counts were derived. Sequenced by immunoSEQ multiplex PCR; TCRdb stores in-frame clones only, minus some. The DNA gave D and trimming, while V, J and clone size come from that table. The sample carries around 190,000 clones, 76% recorded once. The specimen was peripheral blood. The rearrangement links TRBV9 to TRBJ1-1; D unresolved. The clonotype was recovered from a woman aged 50 to 60 with active or convalescent COVID-19. CDR3 loop: CASSLREMNTEAFF. CDR3 nucleotides: TGTGCCAGCAGCTTGCGAGAAATGAACACTGAAGCTTTCTTT. The entire variable domain, with the rest obtained from reference TRBV9 and TRBJ1-1, is as follows: DSGVTQTPKHLITATGQRVTLRCSPRSGDLSVYWYQQSLDQGLQFLIQYYNGEERAKGNILERFSAQQFPDLHSELNLSSLELGDSALYFCASSLREMNTEAFFGQGTRLTVV.